Below, 24 T cell receptor beta chains from the same sample are listed, as sequenced in a study of blood T cell repertoires in COVID-19. The method was immunoSEQ multiplex PCR; TCRdb's version includes in-frame clones alone and lacks a portion of them. Of a few hundred thousand clones listed, approximately 87% were seen once; the top ten hold 10%. The sample was PBMCs or T cells enriched from blood (not recorded which). The source is a woman between 50 and 59 years old who had recovered from COVID-19.

The chain combines TRBV6-4 with TRBJ2-1, with D unclear. Germline loops: CDR1 MRHNA, CDR2 SNTAGT. V dropped 6 bases and J dropped 8 bases, with 8 bases sitting between them. The CDR3 consists of 11 residues. The CDR3 sequence: CASSPQDEQFF. Here the CDR3 DNA reads TGTGCCAGCAGCCCCCAGGATGAGCAGTTCTTC.

This rearrangement joins TRBV5-8 to TRBJ2-3, with 11 nucleotides matching TRBD1. After removal of 4 bases from V and 4 bases from J, the junction contained 2 bases not matched to a gene. This CDR3 has 14 amino acids. Looked up from germline, CDR1 is SGHTS and CDR2 is YDEGEE. The CDR3 spells CASSPGQGADTQYF. The CDR3 nucleotides read TGTGCCAGCAGCCCGGGACAGGGGGCAGATACGCAGTATTTT.

The gene calls are TRBV5-1 and TRBJ1-4; a weak D match, TRBD1 (5 bases). Germline V gene data show CDR1 as SGHRS and CDR2 as YFSETQ. CDR3 length: 15 amino acids. V lost 4 bases and J 8 bases, leaving 18 bases between the germline ends. CDR3 sequence: CASSRHSAGGEKLFF. CDR3 DNA: TGCGCCAGCAGCCGTCACTCCGCGGGGGGAGAAAAACTGTTTTTT.

This clone was observed a handful of times. The V call is TRBV28, the J call TRBJ1-5, with 9 bases aligning to TRBD1. Germline assignment: CDR1 MDHEN and CDR2 SYDVKM. The J segment lost 6 bases and the V segment lost 6 bases, leaving 12 bases of the junction unmatched. This CDR3 has 16 amino acids. CDR3 DNA sequence: TGTGCCAGCAGGGGGCAAGCGGGACAGGGCGGTCAGCCCCAGCATTTT. Residues: CASRGQAGQGGQPQHF.

This clone was observed a single time. The V and J genes are TRBV6-1 and TRBJ2-4; unclear D gene. V lost 2 bases and J lost 13, with 9 bases in between. Looked up from germline, CDR1 is MNHNS and CDR2 is SASEGT. The CDR3 contains 11 residues. CDR3 protein: CASSENRVQYF. The DNA for the CDR3 is TGTGCCAGCAGTGAAAATCGGGTACAGTACTTC.

The rearrangement uses TRBV4-3 and TRBJ2-7; the D gene is possibly TRBD2 (5 bases). V lost 0 bases and J lost 3, with 12 bases in between. This CDR3 spans 15 amino acids. Germline V CDR1 and CDR2: LGHNA, YSLEER. The CDR3 is CASSQETGRYYEQYF. In nucleotides, the CDR3 is TGCGCCAGCAGCCAAGAGACGGGGAGATACTACGAGCAGTACTTC.

The CDR3 DNA reads TGTGCCAGCAGCTTAATGGCTGCTCAGGTTGAGCAGTTCTTC. It translates to CASSLMAAQVEQFF. The chain uses TRBV7-2 and TRBJ2-1, with unresolved D. Germline V gives CDR1 SGHTA, CDR2 FQGNSA. The CDR3 is made up of 14 amino acids. Trimming stripped 2 bases from V and 9 bases from J, with 14 bases between.

V gene TRBV2 combines with J gene TRBJ1-5, with 11 bases matching TRBD1. Germline V lookup: CDR1 SNHLY, CDR2 FYNNEI. This CDR3 spans 16 amino acids. V dropped 6 bases and J dropped 4; count of bases not matched to a gene: 8. The DNA of the CDR3 is TGTGCCAGCAGGACCGGACAGGGGGCCGGGAATCAGCCCCAGCATTTT. Translated, it gives CASRTGQGAGNQPQHF.

This clone turned up a few times. The rearrangement links TRBV28 to TRBJ1-5; 7 nucleotides line up with TRBD1. Germline V gene sequence: CDR1 MDHEN, CDR2 SYDVKM. The CDR3 is 15 amino acids. V shed 5 bases and J 2 bases; nucleotides not matched to a gene: 6. The CDR3 nucleotides read TGTGCCAGCAGTGTAAGACAGGGAGGCAATCAGCCCCAGCATTTT. This encodes CASSVRQGGNQPQHF.

This clone was recorded once. The rearrangement joins TRBV28 to TRBJ2-1, with D unclear. The CDR3 covers 12 residues. Germline-derived CDR1 and CDR2 are MDHEN and SYDVKM. With 6 bases removed from V and 9 bases from J, the gap between germline ends came to 12 bases. The CDR3 spells CASSNPGFEQFF. The CDR3 DNA sequence: TGTGCCAGCAGCAACCCGGGTTTTGAGCAGTTCTTC.

This chain's CDR3 is CASSLEETTYEQYF. In DNA, the CDR3 is TGTGCCAGCAGTTTGGAGGAGACAACCTACGAGCAGTACTTC. The V gene is TRBV28, the J gene TRBJ2-7; D perhaps matches TRBD2 (5 bases). This CDR3 is built from 14 residues. Trimming stripped 3 bases from V and 2 bases from J, with 11 bases between. In germline, CDR1 is MDHEN, CDR2 SYDVKM.

The chain carries TRBV14 and TRBJ2-7, with 8 bases identical to TRBD2. This CDR3 is 14 amino acids long. V lost 6 bases and J lost 0; bases outside the gene matches: 4. Germline CDR1 is SGHDN and CDR2 is FVKESK. The CDR3 DNA reads TGTGCCAGCAGTCTTAGCGGGGACTCCTACGAGCAGTACTTC. Translation: CASSLSGDSYEQYF.

Note on this clone: Distinct nucleotide sequences in the sample also encode this CDR3. J is TRBJ1-1 and V is TRBV12-3 or TRBV12-4; no clear D gene. This CDR3 is 13 amino acids long. Deletions cut 2 bases from V and 1 base from J, with 5 bases between. As DNA, the CDR3 is TGTGCCAGCAGTTTACGGGAGAACACTGAAGCTTTCTTT. It codes for CASSLRENTEAFF.

V is TRBV7-8 and J is TRBJ1-2; D is perhaps TRBD1 (6 bases). Trimming shortened V by 2 bases and J by 4 bases, and 17 bases separated the two germline ends. Germline V gives CDR1 SGHVS, CDR2 FQNEAQ. The CDR3 length is 16 residues. The CDR3 here is CASSLSLGGFFYGYTF. CDR3 in DNA: TGTGCCAGCAGCTTATCGTTAGGGGGTTTCTTCTATGGCTACACCTTC.

The chain carries TRBV11-3 and TRBJ2-2; 8 bases align to TRBD1. Trimming removed 5 bases from V and 6 bases from J; junction bases left unmatched: 2. CDR3 length: 13 amino acids. Germline CDR1 reads SGHNT; CDR2 reads YENEEA. CDR3 sequence: CASSGQGAGELFF. The CDR3 nucleotides read TGTGCCAGCAGCGGACAGGGCGCCGGGGAGCTGTTTTTT.

The rearrangement joins TRBV5-1 to TRBJ1-1; TRBD1 might be the D (5 bases). CDR1 is SGHRS, CDR2 YFSETQ, per germline. Trimming cost V 0 bases and J 0 bases, with 9 bases left between them. The CDR3 sequence is 15 residues long. CDR3: CASSLERGMNTEAFF. The CDR3, as DNA: TGCGCCAGCAGCTTGGAAAGGGGAATGAACACTGAAGCTTTCTTT.

The chain combines TRBV4-2 with TRBJ1-5; tentatively, D is TRBD1 (6 bases). This CDR3 region has 17 residues. V dropped 0 bases and J dropped 5 bases, with 17 bases sitting between them. The germline V gene encodes CDR1 LGHNA and CDR2 YNFKEQ. The DNA for the CDR3 is TGTGCCAGCAGCCAAGACCCCGCCCACAGGGTTTATCAGCCCCAGCATTTT. This sequence encodes CASSQDPAHRVYQPQHF.

This clone was observed a few times. The rearrangement joins TRBV7-9 to TRBJ1-2; 12 nucleotides line up with TRBD1. V lost 2 bases and J lost 6; bases outside the gene matches: 4. This CDR3 comprises 15 residues. CDR1 and CDR2 (germline): SEHNR, FQNEAQ (reference sequence). CDR3 bases: TGTGCCAGCAGCTTATACCGGGACAGGGGGCATGGCTACACCTTC. This sequence encodes CASSLYRDRGHGYTF.

The V call is TRBV2, the J call TRBJ2-1; 7 nucleotides align to TRBD2. The CDR3 covers 16 residues. Looked up from germline, CDR1 is SNHLY and CDR2 is FYNNEI. V gave up 3 bases and J gave up 0 bases; unmatched junction bases: 5. CDR3 amino acids: CASSDGGRSSYNEQFF. In nucleotides, the CDR3 is TGTGCCAGCAGTGACGGGGGGAGGAGCTCCTACAATGAGCAGTTCTTC.

The chain uses TRBV6-2 or TRBV6-3 and TRBJ2-1; D uncertain. V gave up 3 bases and J gave up 6 bases, with 9 bases separating them. The CDR3 is made up of 13 amino acids. From germline, CDR1 is MNHEY and CDR2 SVGEGT. CDR3 bases: TGTGCCAGCAGTTATGCGGCAAGCAATGAGCAGTTCTTC. Its protein is CASSYAASNEQFF.

The V and J genes are TRBV7-9 and TRBJ1-5; D is unresolved. V was clipped by 3 bases and J by 1 base, with 13 bases between them. CDR1 and CDR2 (germline): SEHNR, FQNEAQ (reference sequence). The CDR3 has 16 amino acids. The CDR3 sequence: CASSFFGGGSNQPQHF. The CDR3 nucleotides are TGTGCCAGCAGCTTCTTCGGTGGAGGGAGCAATCAGCCCCAGCATTTT. Based on the CDR3 plus reference TRBV7-9 and TRBJ1-5, the full variable domain is DTGVSQNPRHKITKRGQNVTFRCDPISEHNRLYWYRQTLGQGPEFLTYFQNEAQLEKSRLLSDRFSAERPKGSFSTLEIQRTEQGDSAMYLCASSFFGGGSNQPQHFGDGTRLSIL.

This chain connects TRBV7-6 to TRBJ2-3; 14 bases align to TRBD2. The CDR3 contains 17 residues. The germline V gene encodes CDR1 SGHVS and CDR2 FNYEAQ. V lost 4 bases, J lost 1 base, and 4 bases stayed unmatched. CDR3 sequence (DNA): TGTGCCAGCAGCTCTGGACTAGCGGGGGGACGCACAGATACGCAGTATTTT. It yields the protein CASSSGLAGGRTDTQYF.

The rearrangement uses TRBV3-1 (or the pseudogene TRBV3-2) and TRBJ2-7, with a weak D call TRBD2 (6 bases). Per the germline V gene, CDR1 is LGHDT and CDR2 is YNNKEL (reference sequence). V lost 10 bases and J lost 2, with 15 bases in between. The CDR3 runs to 13 residues. The CDR3 is CATGRGIAYEQYF. For the CDR3, the DNA is TGTGCCACTGGGCGGGGAATCGCCTACGAGCAGTACTTC.

The V and J genes are TRBV7-9 and TRBJ2-7; 9 bases fit TRBD1. Germline CDR1 is SEHNR and CDR2 is FQNEAQ (reference sequence). The CDR3 is 14 residues long. The J segment lost 2 bases and the V segment lost 6 bases, leaving 5 bases of the junction unmatched. The CDR3 sequence is CASRTGTGPYEQYF. The CDR3 coding sequence is TGTGCCAGCAGGACGGGGACAGGGCCCTACGAGCAGTACTTC.